The entry below gives a single T cell receptor beta chain sequence along with its context. The antigen is unknown. The junction departs from germline at one end; a sequencing error may be responsible. The CDR3 sequence is 16 residues long. RNA was extracted from bulk tissue without any cell sorting. Newly diagnosed lung cancer patients had thoracic surgery in China, August–November 2014, without prior chemotherapy. TCRbeta libraries were built with three rounds of nested PCR, modified from ARM-PCR. TCRdb reprocessed the multiplex PCR reads with MiXCR, giving one entry per CDR3 protein. This sample yields over 85,000 distinct CDR3 sequences, of which over 70% are seen a single time; 20% to 25% belongs to the top ten. The sample belongs to a study of tumor and adjacent non-tumor tissue in lung cancer. Across the whole study: The patients, 9 to 11 men and roughly 5 women, were about 31 to 80 with stage I to III disease. Approximately 4.2 million productive TCRbeta reads were obtained per sample on average. Study-wide results and limits: Tumor tissue had significantly higher TCR diversity than normal lung.

The specimen was lung tumor tissue. The rearrangement joins TRBV12-3 or TRBV12-4 to TRBJ1-6, with 8 positions matching TRBD1. The TCR was taken from a man between 65 and 85 years old with non-small cell lung cancer. The CDR3 coding sequence is TGTGCCAGCGGTCCCGGGACAGGTAGCAACCCTTCACTCCTCCACTTT. This codes for CASGPGTGSNPSLLHF.